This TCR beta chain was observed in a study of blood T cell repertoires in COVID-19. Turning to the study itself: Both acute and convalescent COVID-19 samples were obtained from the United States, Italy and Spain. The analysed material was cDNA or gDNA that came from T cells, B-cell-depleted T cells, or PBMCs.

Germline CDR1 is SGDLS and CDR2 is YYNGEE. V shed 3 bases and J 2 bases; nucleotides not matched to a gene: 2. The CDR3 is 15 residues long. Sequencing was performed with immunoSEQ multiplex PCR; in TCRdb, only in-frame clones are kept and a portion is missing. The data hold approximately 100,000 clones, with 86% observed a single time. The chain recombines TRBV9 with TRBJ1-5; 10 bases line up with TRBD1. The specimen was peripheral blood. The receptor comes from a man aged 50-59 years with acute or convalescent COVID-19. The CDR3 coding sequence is TGTGCCAGCAGCGATGGACAGGGGGGCAATCAGCCCCAGCATTTT. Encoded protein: CASSDGQGGNQPQHF.